The 31 T cell receptor beta chains reported below all come from one sample, sequenced in a study of PD-1 blockade in mismatch repair-deficient tumors. Sequenced by immunoSEQ multiplex PCR; TCRdb stores in-frame clones only, minus some. The repertoire holds about 110,000 clones, with about three quarters as singletons. The specimen comprised peripheral blood, sampled about 60 weeks after starting pembrolizumab. The receptors originated from an adult with mismatch repair-deficient cancer.

The V call is TRBV11-3, the J call TRBJ2-3; D ambiguous. The CDR3 contains 15 residues. Germline assignment: CDR1 SGHNT and CDR2 YENEEA. The V end was cut by 1 base, the J end by 1 base, with 9 bases between. The CDR3 nucleotides are TGTGCCAGCAGCTTAGTTGTTGGGGGCACAGATACGCAGTATTTT. It yields the protein CASSLVVGGTDTQYF.

The genes are TRBV5-6 and TRBJ2-4, with TRBD2 identical over 14 bases. The CDR3 is made up of 16 amino acids. The ends lost 4 bases at V and 5 bases at J; junction bases unmatched: 5. The germline V gene has CDR1 SGHDT and CDR2 YYEEEE. The CDR3 sequence is CASSVSTSGRENIQYF. DNA for the CDR3: TGTGCCAGCAGCGTATCGACTAGCGGGAGGGAAAACATTCAGTACTTC.

V usage is TRBV2 and J usage is TRBJ1-5, with 9 bases identical to TRBD1. The germline gives CDR1 SNHLY, CDR2 FYNNEI. V was clipped by 4 bases and J by 9 bases; unmatched bases: 7. The length of the CDR3 is 14 residues. The CDR3 DNA sequence: TGTGCCAGCAGTGGGACAGGGGACCTTGGGCCCCAGCATTTT. This codes for CASSGTGDLGPQHF.

This clone appeared many times. The chain recombines TRBV7-9 with TRBJ1-1, with TRBD1 matching 8 bases. V lost 8 bases to trimming and J lost 0 bases; unmatched junction nucleotides: 5. The germline V gene has CDR1 SEHNR and CDR2 FQNEAQ (reference sequence). The CDR3 has 14 amino acids. This chain's CDR3 is CASRTGSVNTEAFF. Here the CDR3 DNA reads TGTGCCAGCCGGACAGGGTCGGTGAACACTGAAGCTTTCTTT. Full variable domain (remainder filled in from reference TRBV7-9 and TRBJ1-1): DTGVSQNPRHKITKRGQNVTFRCDPISEHNRLYWYRQTLGQGPEFLTYFQNEAQLEKSRLLSDRFSAERPKGSFSTLEIQRTEQGDSAMYLCASRTGSVNTEAFFGQGTRLTVV.

This clone has a handful of counts. The chain couples TRBV10-3 to TRBJ1-3; the D gene is possibly TRBD1 (5 bases). Germline V gene lookup returns CDR1 ENHRY and CDR2 SYGVKD. The CDR3 contains 17 residues. V was trimmed by 3 bases and J by 2 bases, leaving 17 bases between them. DNA for the CDR3: TGTGCCATCAGTGAAGGCGCTCCGGGGGGAACTGGAAACACCATATATTTT. Its protein is CAISEGAPGGTGNTIYF.

V and J are TRBV4-3 and TRBJ1-1; D is ambiguous. The V gene's germline CDR1 is LGHNA and CDR2 YSLEER. The CDR3 totals 14 residues. V dropped 1 base and J dropped 1 base, with 7 bases sitting between them. The CDR3 DNA is TGCGCCAGCAGCCAAGTTCTGGGGAACACTGAAGCTTTCTTT. Encoded protein: CASSQVLGNTEAFF.

In DNA form, the CDR3 reads TGTGCCAGCACCGAGTGGGGGTACACTGAAGCTTTCTTT. It specifies CASTEWGYTEAFF. The chain uses TRBV25-1 and TRBJ1-1, with D perhaps TRBD1 (5 bases). Germline CDR1 is MGHDK and CDR2 is SYGVNS. The V end was cut by 7 bases, the J end by 3 bases, with 12 bases between. This CDR3 is 13 amino acids long.

This rearrangement joins TRBV20-1 to TRBJ2-7; D not resolved. Trimming took off 2 bases at V and 6 bases at J, with 8 bases between the two ends. Germline V CDR1 and CDR2: DFQATT, SNEGSKA (reference sequence). This CDR3 is 11 amino acids long. The chain's CDR3 is CSARTQREQYF. The CDR3 nucleotides read TGCAGTGCTAGAACCCAGCGCGAGCAGTACTTC.

The V call is TRBV5-1, the J call TRBJ2-6; no reliable D call. The CDR3 runs 15 residues. Trimming cost V 2 bases and J 1 base, with 7 bases left between them. The germline V gene has CDR1 SGHRS and CDR2 YFSETQ. This chain's CDR3 is CASSFTSSGANVLTF. CDR3 sequence (DNA): TGCGCCAGCAGCTTCACTTCGTCTGGGGCCAACGTCCTGACTTTC.

The J gene is TRBJ2-1, the V gene TRBV7-6; 10 positions agree with TRBD2. With V trimmed by 6 bases and J by 4 bases, 6 bases remained unmatched. The CDR3 spans 15 residues. CDR1 is SGHVS and CDR2 is FNYEAQ in the germline V gene. The CDR3 loop reads CASRPGTSDYNEQFF. In nucleotides, the CDR3 is TGTGCCAGCAGACCCGGGACTAGCGATTACAATGAGCAGTTCTTC.

This rearrangement joins TRBV7-9 to TRBJ1-1; D unclear. Germline CDR1 reads SEHNR; CDR2 reads FQNEAQ (reference sequence). There are 15 residues in the CDR3. The germline V and J ends were trimmed by 2 bases and 0 bases, with 10 bases remaining between them. The CDR3 protein is CASSLLQPMNTEAFF. The CDR3 DNA follows: TGTGCCAGCAGCTTATTACAGCCTATGAACACTGAAGCTTTCTTT.

J is TRBJ2-7 and V is TRBV6-5; 7 bases match TRBD1. CDR3 size: 14 residues. Germline loops: CDR1 MNHEY, CDR2 SVGAGI. Losses at the gene ends were 5 bases for V and 5 bases for J; bases not matched to a gene: 9. CDR3 amino acids: CASSAGGMGHEQYF. The CDR3 nucleotides read TGTGCCAGCAGTGCAGGGGGAATGGGCCACGAGCAGTACTTC.

This clone was seen once. The chain links TRBV5-5 to TRBJ2-7; 10 nucleotides line up with TRBD2. Germline V gives CDR1 SGHKS, CDR2 YYEKEE (reference sequence). The V gene end was trimmed by 4 bases and the J gene end by 4 bases; junction bases not matched to a gene: 8. There are 15 residues in the CDR3. Here the CDR3 DNA reads TGTGCCAGCAGCCCGGGACTAGCGAGTGATTACGAGCAGTACTTC. Translated: CASSPGLASDYEQYF.

CDR3 sequence: CASTEIGGRNYGYTF. The CDR3 nucleotides read TGCGCCAGCACCGAAATTGGAGGGAGGAACTATGGCTACACCTTC. V gene TRBV10-2 combines with J gene TRBJ1-2; the D is unclear. Trimming took off 7 bases at V and 2 bases at J, with 17 bases between the two ends. Germline assignment: CDR1 WSHSY and CDR2 SAAADI. This CDR3 contains 15 residues.

The chain links TRBV5-1 to TRBJ1-1; D gene unclear. The germline V and J ends were trimmed by 0 bases and 4 bases, with 13 bases remaining between them. CDR1 and CDR2 (germline): SGHRS, YFSETQ. CDR3 length: 15 amino acids. CDR3 bases: TGCGCCAGCAGCTTGGCGGGCTCCTACGGCACTGAAGCTTTCTTT. It yields the protein CASSLAGSYGTEAFF. The complete variable domain, with remaining parts taken from reference TRBV5-1 and TRBJ1-1, reads KAGVTQTPRYLIKTRGQQVTLSCSPISGHRSVSWYQQTPGQGLQFLFEYFSETQRNKGNFPGRFSGRQFSNSRSEMNVSTLELGDSALYLCASSLAGSYGTEAFFGQGTRLTVV.

This clone has just a few counts. The CDR3 is CAWSDGTLGDQPQHF. CDR3 DNA: TGTGCCTGGAGTGATGGGACTCTGGGGGATCAGCCCCAGCATTTT. The chain recombines TRBV30 with TRBJ1-5; a weak D match, TRBD1 (5 bases). The CDR3 loop spans 15 amino acids. Looked up from germline, CDR1 is GTSNPN and CDR2 is SVGIG (reference sequence). V lost 1 base to trimming and J lost 5 bases, with 15 bases between them.

The chain employs TRBV5-6 and TRBJ1-1; D unclear. The germline gives CDR1 SGHDT, CDR2 YYEEEE. This CDR3 has 16 amino acids. V lost 2 bases to trimming and J lost 4 bases, with 18 bases between them. CDR3 nucleotide sequence: TGTGCCAGCAGCTTAGGGCAAGGGAGGTCGGGCACTGAAGCTTTCTTT. Amino acid sequence: CASSLGQGRSGTEAFF.

The chain links TRBV5-1 to TRBJ2-3, with D perhaps matching TRBD2 (6 bases). CDR1 is SGHRS and CDR2 is YFSETQ in the germline V gene. V shed 2 bases and J shed 1 base, with 11 bases lying between them. The CDR3 sequence is 15 residues long. Written as DNA, the CDR3 is TGCGCCAGCAGCTTACCGGGAGCAGGCACAGATACGCAGTATTTT. Residues: CASSLPGAGTDTQYF.

The V and J genes are TRBV6-5 and TRBJ2-2; D is perhaps TRBD1 or TRBD2 (6 bases each). From germline, CDR1 is MNHEY and CDR2 SVGAGI. The CDR3 has 15 amino acids. Trimming took 5 bases from V and 5 from J, leaving 15 bases between them. Written as DNA, the CDR3 is TGTGCCAGCAGTACAGGGACTTTTTCAACCGGGGAGCTGTTTTTT. It yields the protein CASSTGTFSTGELFF.

The chain carries TRBV9 and TRBJ2-1, with D perhaps TRBD2 (6 bases). With 4 bases removed from V and 10 bases from J, the gap between germline ends came to 15 bases. The CDR3 covers 13 residues. The germline V gene encodes CDR1 SGDLS and CDR2 YYNGEE. This chain's CDR3 is CASSPVTGVEQFF. CDR3 in DNA: TGTGCCAGCAGCCCCGTGACGGGAGTAGAGCAGTTCTTC.

The rearrangement uses TRBV29-1 and TRBJ2-5, with 7 bases aligning to TRBD1. The V gene end was trimmed by 4 bases and the J gene end by 4 bases; junction bases not matched to a gene: 6. Germline V gives CDR1 SQVTM, CDR2 ANQGSEA. The CDR3 covers 13 residues. This CDR3 is CSVGQGFPETQYF. CDR3 in DNA: TGCAGCGTTGGACAGGGTTTCCCAGAGACCCAGTACTTC.

This clone was detected a few times. This chain joins TRBV30 and TRBJ1-5; D unresolved. Germline V gives CDR1 GTSNPN, CDR2 SVGIG (reference sequence). V lost 1 base and J 4 bases, leaving 8 bases between the germline ends. CDR3 size: 13 residues. CDR3 amino acids: CAWSADQNQPQHF. DNA of the CDR3: TGTGCCTGGAGTGCAGACCAGAATCAGCCCCAGCATTTT.

This chain links TRBV6-4 with TRBJ2-7, with 10 bases lining up with TRBD2. Germline V gene lookup returns CDR1 MRHNA and CDR2 SNTAGT. The CDR3 runs 14 residues. Trimming removed 5 bases from V and 7 bases from J; junction bases left unmatched: 8. CDR3 in DNA: TGTGCCAGCAGTCAGCTAGCGGGAGTTGGAGAGCAGTACTTC. As protein: CASSQLAGVGEQYF.

The chain couples TRBV7-8 to TRBJ2-3, with D uncertain. The CDR3 loop spans 14 amino acids. Trimming removed 5 bases at V and 4 bases at J, with 13 bases between. The germline V gene has CDR1 SGHVS and CDR2 FQNEAQ. The CDR3 coding sequence is TGTGCCAGCAGCAACACCCCGACTCCAGATACGCAGTATTTT. Amino acids: CASSNTPTPDTQYF.

This clone was observed a few times. V gene TRBV7-9 combines with J gene TRBJ1-4; D may be TRBD1 (5 bases). Per germline, CDR1 SEHNR and CDR2 FQNEAQ (reference sequence). Trimming shortened V by 6 bases and J by 8 bases, and 16 bases separated the two germline ends. The CDR3 spans 14 residues. In nucleotides, the CDR3 is TGTGCCAGCAGAGCGAGGGGACCGGAGGAAAAACTGTTTTTT. Amino acid sequence: CASRARGPEEKLFF. The full variable domain, completed using reference TRBV7-9 and TRBJ1-4, is DTGVSQNPRHKITKRGQNVTFRCDPISEHNRLYWYRQTLGQGPEFLTYFQNEAQLEKSRLLSDRFSAERPKGSFSTLEIQRTEQGDSAMYLCASRARGPEEKLFFGSGTQLSVL.

This clone has a single count. The chain combines TRBV7-2 with TRBJ2-7; 8 bases are a match to TRBD2. V shed 5 bases, J shed 3 bases, and the junction held 3 bases outside the gene matches. The CDR3 has 13 residues. Germline CDR1 is SGHTA and CDR2 is FQGNSA. CDR3 residues: CASSPGTSYEQYF. For the CDR3, the DNA is TGTGCCAGCAGCCCAGGGACTAGCTACGAGCAGTACTTC.

The chain links TRBV7-9 to TRBJ1-6, with D hard to call. The CDR3 contains 13 residues. CDR1 is SEHNR, CDR2 FQNEAQ, per germline (reference sequence). Trimming took off 0 bases at V and 9 bases at J, with 6 bases between the two ends. The CDR3 spells CASSLAGRSPLHF. DNA for the CDR3: TGTGCCAGCAGCTTAGCCGGTCGTTCACCCCTCCACTTT.

This chain connects TRBV5-4 to TRBJ1-2; unclear D gene. V shed 3 bases and J shed 5 bases, with 5 bases lying between them. CDR1 SGHNT and CDR2 YYREEE come from the germline V gene (reference sequence). The length of the CDR3 is 11 residues. CDR3 protein: CASSSVYGYTF. The CDR3 DNA reads as TGTGCCAGCAGCTCGGTATATGGCTACACCTTC.

The chain carries TRBV9 and TRBJ1-5, with 9 bases matching TRBD1. Germline V gives CDR1 SGDLS, CDR2 YYNGEE. The CDR3 sequence is 15 residues long. The junction had 8 bases not matched to a gene; V was cut back by 4 bases and J by 6 bases. CDR3 region: CASSPGQGRGQPQHF. CDR3 nucleotide sequence: TGTGCCAGCAGCCCGGGACAGGGTCGAGGTCAGCCCCAGCATTTT.

J is TRBJ2-7 and V is TRBV27, with 11 bases identical to TRBD1. In germline, CDR1 is MNHEY, CDR2 SMNVEV (reference sequence). This CDR3 comprises 15 residues. The junction had 5 bases not matched to a gene; V was cut back by 4 bases and J by 3 bases. CDR3 sequence (DNA): TGTGCCAGCAGTTCCCCCGGGACAGGGGGCTACGAGCAGTACTTC. Protein product: CASSSPGTGGYEQYF.

The chain recombines TRBV9 with TRBJ1-1, with D possibly matching TRBD1 (5 bases). The V and J ends lost 5 bases and 4 bases respectively, with 12 bases between them. Germline loops: CDR1 SGDLS, CDR2 YYNGEE. The CDR3 totals 13 residues. DNA of the CDR3: TGTGCCAGCAGAGGGGCAGGGAGCACTGAAGCTTTCTTT. Amino acids: CASRGAGSTEAFF.